These 2 T cell receptor beta chains were all obtained from the same sample, sequenced in a study of blood T cell repertoires in COVID-19. TCRdb's copy holds only in-frame clones and misses some; the assay was immunoSEQ multiplex PCR. The table has approximately 270,000 clones, approximately 88% seen once. The sequenced sample was peripheral blood. Receptor source: a man aged 50-59 years with acute or convalescent COVID-19.

The chain links TRBV6-2 or TRBV6-3 to TRBJ1-5; the match to TRBD1 covers 10 bases. Unmatched junction bases numbered 13, after V lost 2 bases and J lost 9 bases. The CDR3 loop spans 17 amino acids. The germline gives CDR1 MNHEY, CDR2 SVGEGT. The CDR3 loop is CASSYLRDRGVDGPQHF. In DNA form, the CDR3 reads TGTGCCAGCAGTTACCTGAGGGACAGGGGTGTTGATGGGCCCCAGCATTTT.

The chain recombines TRBV9 with TRBJ2-2, with D perhaps TRBD1 (5 bases). Germline loops: CDR1 SGDLS, CDR2 YYNGEE. This CDR3 has 15 amino acids. V dropped 1 base and J dropped 5 bases, with 12 bases sitting between them. The CDR3 loop is CASSVQGQRTGELFF. The DNA for the CDR3 is TGTGCCAGCAGCGTACAGGGCCAAAGGACCGGGGAGCTGTTTTTT.